These 2 T cell receptor beta chains were sequenced from one sample in a study of response to subunit inactivated influenza vaccine. Each CDR3 protein is one row after TCRdb ran MiXCR on the RT-PCR reads. The table shows approximately 530,000 distinct CDR3 sequences, with approximately 7.7% occurring only once. The sample consisted of PBMCs from blood, taken about 24 months after vaccination. These receptors came from a man in his fifties or sixties who received an inactivated influenza vaccine.

This clonotype showed up many times. V is TRBV18 and J is TRBJ2-5; D unclear. The CDR3 contains 13 residues. From germline, CDR1 is KGHSH and CDR2 LQKENI. Trimming shortened V by 3 bases and J by 2 bases, and 7 bases separated the two germline ends. The CDR3 is CASSPSIQETQYF. The CDR3 DNA is TGTGCCAGCTCACCCTCGATACAAGAGACCCAGTACTTC.

This clonotype was counted a few times. The chain has TRBV20-1 and TRBJ2-3, with D perhaps TRBD2 (5 bases). Deletions cut 5 bases from V and 2 bases from J, with 11 bases between. From germline, CDR1 is DFQATT and CDR2 SNEGSKA (reference sequence). CDR3 size: 13 residues. CDR3 sequence: CSAGGGFTDTQYF. The CDR3 region has the DNA TGCAGTGCTGGAGGTGGTTTCACAGATACGCAGTATTTT.